The subject of this entry is one TCR beta chain. As processed by the authors: The assay estimated nucleated cells by amplifying reference gene primers. Profiling relied on immunoSEQ multiplex PCR, and the TCRdb table lists in-frame clones only, not all of them. The V and J calls and the clone size are those of that table, but D and trimming were determined from the DNA. The sample holds 95,000 to 150,000 clones, 86% seen once. The sample belongs to a study of blood T cell repertoires in COVID-19. Study context: PBMCs, B-cell-depleted T cells, or T cells were the source of the cDNA or gDNA that made up the material.

V was cut by 0 bases and J by 6 bases, with 18 bases left in between. This CDR3 is built from 17 residues. Germline assignment: CDR1 LGHDT and CDR2 YNNKEL (reference sequence). This TCR was sampled from a man in his forties or fifties with acute or convalescent COVID-19. The V and J genes are TRBV3-1 (or the pseudogene TRBV3-2) and TRBJ2-1; no clear D gene. The material sequenced was peripheral blood. CDR3 residues: CASSQDLALGPLNEQFF. CDR3 DNA sequence: TGTGCCAGCAGCCAAGACTTGGCCTTGGGCCCACTCAATGAGCAGTTCTTC.